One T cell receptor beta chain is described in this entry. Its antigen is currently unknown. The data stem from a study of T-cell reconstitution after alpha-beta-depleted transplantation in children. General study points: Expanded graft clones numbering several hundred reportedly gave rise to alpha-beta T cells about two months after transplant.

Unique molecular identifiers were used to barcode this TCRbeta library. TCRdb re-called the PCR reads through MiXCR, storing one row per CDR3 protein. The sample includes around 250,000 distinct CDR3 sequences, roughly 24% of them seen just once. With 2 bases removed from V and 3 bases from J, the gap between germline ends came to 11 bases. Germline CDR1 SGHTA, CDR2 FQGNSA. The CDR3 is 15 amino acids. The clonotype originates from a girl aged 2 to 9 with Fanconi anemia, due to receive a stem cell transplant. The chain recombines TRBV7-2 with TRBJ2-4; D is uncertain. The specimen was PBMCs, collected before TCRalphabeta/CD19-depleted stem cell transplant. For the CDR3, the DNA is TGTGCCAGCAGCTTACGCACAGTAGGCAAAAACATTCAGTACTTC. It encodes CASSLRTVGKNIQYF.